This T cell receptor beta chain was obtained from a study of blood T cells in healthy people across ages (dated by TCRdb to between 2014 and 2016). In terms of the full investigation: In model experiments, template switching captured about one uniquely barcoded TCR beta cDNA molecule for every two T cells. To avoid experimental bias, donors of different ages were randomly spread across the sequencing lanes. Four age groups were formed from the donors: young (average 16 years), middle-aged (just under 40), aged (62) and long-lived (about 80). For two donors (one aged 18 to 29 and one aged 80 or older), the study analyzed two additional independent replicas of 1 million unique cDNA reads from the same blood draw. Age-related changes in TCR beta repertoire diversity were measured in the study by deep sequencing normalized with unique cDNA molecular identifiers.

Donors were a few dozen systemically healthy Caucasian individuals from Russia aged roughly 6 to 90 years. Ten milliliters of peripheral blood were drawn from each donor into EDTA-treated Vacutainer tubes. Ficoll-Paque density-gradient centrifugation was used to isolate PBMCs, with at least 6 million obtained per sample. Trizol reagent was used to extract total RNA from PBMCs, with at least 6 micrograms per sample. For every donor, flow cytometry on a PBMC aliquot measured the percentage of naive CD45RAhigh/CD27high T cells. What the authors observed across the whole study: As age increased, observed TCR beta diversity per million T cells dropped in a roughly linear way, and a significant reduction was already evident by age 40. The percentage of naive T cells measured by flow cytometry correlated strongly with observed TCR beta diversity. Conclusive comparison of naive and antigen-experienced compartments was prevented by the profiling of bulk unsorted PBMCs. Estimates of total diversity based on one million sequenced T cells were considered lower bounds and underestimates. The CMV infection status of donors was not known, potentially confounding age-related changes in expanded clonotypes. Compared with the aged group, more naive CD4+ T cells, fewer expanded clones and increased TCR diversity were shown by the long-lived group, suggesting age selection.

The CDR3 contains 13 residues, cysteine and phenylalanine counted. The read is trimmed to its CDR3 DNA, 39 bases read in frame from base 1. The CDR1 and CDR2 encoded by the germline V gene are SNHLY and FYNNEI. V and J are truncated by 7 bases and 5 bases respectively, leaving an intervening sequence of 12 bases. The library was generated by 5' RACE. The data were produced on an Illumina HiSeq 2500. A second 7 to 11 cycle PCR used a sample-barcoded 5' primer and a J-beta primer mix. A template-switch 5' adaptor carrying 12 random nucleotides introduced a unique molecular identifier onto each TCR beta cDNA molecule. At least 2.5 million CDR3-containing paired-end reads were obtained from each sample. The Mint cDNA synthesis kit, primed by a TRBC-specific oligonucleotide, was used to synthesize first-strand cDNA from all RNA. After uracil-DNA glycosylase treatment, a first 18-cycle PCR used universal primers M1SS and BC2_uni_R on all cDNA. For the original study's pipeline: For normalization, 1 million high-quality reads, each with a distinct molecular identifier, were randomly selected from each sample. Instead of being binned into consensus sequences, reads with shared molecular identifiers were discarded. CDR3 identification, clonotype clustering and error correction used MiTCR with a Q25 quality threshold and the strictest error-elimination algorithm. A nonparametric unseen species model with Euler transformation was used to estimate lower-bound total TCR beta diversity. The public reads were run again by TCRdb, first through fastp at Q25 and then through MiXCR, and only productive beta chains were kept. Identical CDR3 proteins give one entry, which carries the most common genes and DNA. The V and J calls shown here were made by TCRdb, not taken from the authors' results. The sample yields 660,000 or so distinct CDR3 sequences; roughly 58% were counted once. Jointly, the top ten make up more than 35% of the sample.

To note about this clonotype: Its antigen remains undetermined. Per-nucleotide qualities are absent, and no much larger clonotype sits a single base away.

The chain is made from TRBV2 and TRBJ2-1; the D segment could be TRBD1, given 6 matching bases. This clonotype originated in a man aged 60 to 75 in good health. The source material was blood. The base sequence is TGTGCCAGCACCAGGACAGAAAACAATGAGCAGTTCTTC. Protein translation: CASTRTENNEQFF.